This TCR beta chain was found in a study of cytomegalovirus exposure and HLA in healthy donors. The sample holds a few counts of this clone. Trimming took 5 bases from V and 5 from J, leaving 9 bases between them. The V gene's germline CDR1 is SGHVS and CDR2 FQNEAQ. CDR3 length: 13 amino acids. This PCR relied on a set of 60 Vbeta primers and 13 Jbeta primers. Clones were sequenced by immunoSEQ multiplex PCR, and TCRdb holds only the in-frame ones, with some missing. The sample has around 150,000 clones; more than 70% are singletons. Material: PBMCs. This clonotype was sampled from a woman aged 40 to 50 in good health and CMV-seropositive. V and J are TRBV7-8 and TRBJ2-2; no firm D call. CDR3 region: CASSVRSTGELFF. CDR3 coding DNA: TGTGCCAGCAGCGTTCGCAGTACCGGGGAGCTGTTTTTT.